These 21 T cell receptor beta chains originate from one sample sequenced in a study of cytomegalovirus exposure and HLA in healthy donors. The PCR was carried out with 60 Vbeta primers and 13 Jbeta primers. The repertoire was sequenced with immunoSEQ multiplex PCR; TCRdb's copy has only in-frame clones and lacks some. The sample lists 65,000 to 85,000 clones; 65% to 70% were seen once. The sequenced sample consisted of PBMCs. All receptors come from a woman aged 30 to 39 in good health and CMV-seronegative.

The V and J genes are TRBV4-3 and TRBJ2-1; perhaps TRBD1 as D (6 bases). Trimming cost V 0 bases and J 7 bases, with 10 bases left between them. CDR3 length: 14 amino acids. Germline CDR1 and CDR2: LGHNA and YSLEER. The CDR3 sequence is CASSQDRQGNEQFF. For the CDR3, the DNA is TGCGCCAGCAGCCAAGATAGGCAGGGGAATGAGCAGTTCTTC.

The chain has TRBV28 and TRBJ2-2; possibly TRBD2 for D (5 bases). The CDR3 totals 15 residues. Germline CDR1 reads MDHEN; CDR2 reads SYDVKM. V lost 7 bases to trimming and J lost 2 bases, with 14 bases between them. DNA of the CDR3: TGTGCCAGCATCGAAAACCGGGGAAACACCGGGGAGCTGTTTTTT. This codes for CASIENRGNTGELFF.

Concerning this clone: This sequence may be a read error, since a much larger clone differs from it by one base. V gene TRBV10-3 combines with J gene TRBJ2-7, with a tentative D call TRBD2 (5 bases). Germline CDR1 and CDR2: ENHRY and SYGVKD. CDR3 length: 17 amino acids. The CDR3 loop is CASSETLLVSPSYEQYF. In DNA, the CDR3 is TGTGCCAGCAGTGAGACGCTACTAGTTTCCCCCTCCTACGAGCAGTACTTC.

The genes are TRBV10-3 and TRBJ1-4, with 9 bases aligning to TRBD1. Germline V gene lookup returns CDR1 ENHRY and CDR2 SYGVKD. After removal of 4 bases from V and 4 bases from J, the junction contained 1 base not matched to a gene. This CDR3 has 14 residues. DNA of the CDR3: TGTGCCATCAGTGGGACAGGGGATAATGAAAAACTGTTTTTT. Translated: CAISGTGDNEKLFF.

This chain links TRBV2 with TRBJ2-3; weak D call: TRBD2 (6 bases). CDR3 length: 16 amino acids. The V gene's germline CDR1 is SNHLY and CDR2 FYNNEI. V lost 5 bases to trimming and J lost 1 base, with 16 bases between them. DNA of the CDR3: TGTGCCAGCAGTTGGGACTGGGCGAGGGGCACAGATACGCAGTATTTT. Its protein is CASSWDWARGTDTQYF.

The rearrangement links TRBV18 to TRBJ2-3; 9 positions agree with TRBD1. CDR3 length: 16 residues. V shed 0 bases, J shed 8 bases, and the junction held 9 bases outside the gene matches. Germline-derived CDR1 and CDR2 are KGHSH and LQKENI. CDR3 loop: CASSPPDRGEGVTQYF. The CDR3 DNA reads TGTGCCAGCTCACCACCGGACAGGGGTGAGGGCGTTACGCAGTATTTT.

The chain uses TRBV4-1 and TRBJ1-1, with D perhaps matching TRBD1 (5 bases). From germline, CDR1 is MGHRA and CDR2 YSYEKL. Trimming removed 5 bases at V and 3 bases at J, with 13 bases between. The CDR3 totals 14 residues. The CDR3: CASSSRDSYTEAFF. The CDR3 nucleotides are TGCGCCAGCAGCTCCCGGGACTCCTACACTGAAGCTTTCTTT.

This clone was recorded a few times. CDR3 loop: CASSFGWPPGSPLHF. As DNA, the CDR3 is TGTGCCAGCAGCTTTGGGTGGCCCCCAGGTTCACCCCTCCACTTT. The V gene is TRBV11-2, the J gene TRBJ1-6; D unresolved. The CDR3 extends over 15 amino acids. Germline V gene lookup returns CDR1 SGHAT and CDR2 FQNNGV. V lost 3 bases to trimming and J lost 9 bases, with 15 bases between them.

This chain links TRBV25-1 with TRBJ1-5; no definite D call. The CDR3 length is 12 residues. V lost 6 bases and J lost 8, with 11 bases in between. The germline gives CDR1 MGHDK, CDR2 SYGVNS. CDR3 sequence: CASRRGWEPQHF. The CDR3 bases are TGTGCCAGCAGGCGGGGTTGGGAGCCCCAGCATTTT.

The V gene is TRBV6-1, the J gene TRBJ2-7; TRBD2 is a possible D gene (7 bases). CDR3 length equals 15 residues. Trimming removed 6 bases at V and 7 bases at J, with 22 bases between. CDR1 and CDR2 from the germline V gene are MNHNS and SASEGT. The CDR3 sequence: CASSPGGGGLGEQYF. The DNA for the CDR3 is TGTGCCAGCAGCCCGGGGGGTGGGGGGCTTGGTGAGCAGTACTTC.

This clone was seen more than once but under ten times. The junction and the germline gene differ at one end; a read error may be behind it. V usage is TRBV5-5 and J usage is TRBJ1-5, with a tentative D call TRBD1 (6 bases). Germline loops: CDR1 SGHKS, CDR2 YYEKEE (reference sequence). The CDR3 runs 17 residues. CDR3 nucleotides: TGCGCCAGCAGCCCTGGGGGGCGGGGGCGACGCAATCAGCCCCAGCATTTT. Its translation is CASSPGGRGRRNQPQHF. The full variable domain, its missing parts supplied by reference TRBV5-5 and TRBJ1-5, is DAGVTQSPTHLIKTRGQQVTLRCSPISGHKSVSWYQQVLGQGPQFIFQYYEKEERGRGNFPDRFSARQFPNYSSELNVNALLLGDSALYLCASSPGGRGRRNQPQHFGDGTRLSIL.

This clone was detected only a few times. The chain links TRBV10-3 to TRBJ1-1; D unresolved. CDR1 and CDR2 (germline): ENHRY, SYGVKD. V was pared by 3 bases and J by 6 bases, with 5 bases between. The CDR3 has 11 amino acids. The CDR3: CAISDRAEAFF. The CDR3 nucleotides read TGTGCCATCAGTGACCGGGCTGAAGCTTTCTTT.

V gene TRBV5-1 combines with J gene TRBJ1-2, with TRBD1 matching 7 bases. The CDR3 has 14 amino acids. Germline values: CDR1 SGHRS, CDR2 YFSETQ. V was pared by 5 bases and J by 4 bases, with 8 bases of the junction left unmatched. The CDR3 coding sequence is TGCGCCAGCAGTGCCGGGACAGCTTCCTATGGCTACACCTTC. It encodes CASSAGTASYGYTF.

Only a few counts were recorded for this clone. Different DNA sequences within this sample yield the same CDR3. The genes are TRBV19 and TRBJ1-1, with 7 bases aligning to TRBD1. This CDR3 has 13 amino acids. V shed 4 bases and J 5 bases; nucleotides not matched to a gene: 4. Germline V CDR1 and CDR2: LNHDA, SQIVND (reference sequence). CDR3 nucleotides: TGTGCCAGTAGTAGGAACAGGGGAACTGAAGCTTTCTTT. Amino acid sequence: CASSRNRGTEAFF. The whole variable domain, filled in from reference TRBV19 and TRBJ1-1, reads DGGITQSPKYLFRKEGQNVTLSCEQNLNHDAMYWYRQDPGQGLRLIYYSQIVNDFQKGDIAEGYSVSREKKESFPLTVTSAQKNPTAFYLCASSRNRGTEAFFGQGTRLTVV.

V gene TRBV11-2 combines with J gene TRBJ2-7; D is undetermined. The CDR3 totals 14 residues. Trimming left V 1 base short and J 0 bases short, with 7 bases between. The germline V gene has CDR1 SGHAT and CDR2 FQNNGV. The DNA for the CDR3 is TGTGCCAGCAGCTTAGTGTCTAGCTCCTACGAGCAGTACTTC. Translated: CASSLVSSSYEQYF.

The V and J genes are TRBV5-1 and TRBJ1-2, with D possibly TRBD1 on 5 matching bases. The V gene's germline CDR1 is SGHRS and CDR2 YFSETQ. Trimming left V 1 base short and J 8 bases short, with 18 bases between. The CDR3 spans 15 residues. CDR3 DNA: TGCGCCAGCAGCTTGAGACTAGGGCCAGACAGAGGCTACACCTTC. Its translation is CASSLRLGPDRGYTF.

The rearrangement joins TRBV6-6 to TRBJ2-1; the D gene is possibly TRBD2 (6 bases). CDR3 size: 14 residues. The V and J ends lost 0 bases and 6 bases respectively, with 9 bases between them. Germline V lookup: CDR1 MNHNY, CDR2 SVGAGI (reference sequence). CDR3 nucleotide sequence: TGTGCCAGCAGTTACTCCGGGAGTCCCAATGAGCAGTTCTTC. It encodes CASSYSGSPNEQFF.

The count of this clone is one. The rearrangement uses TRBV5-8 and TRBJ2-1, with D tentatively TRBD2 (6 bases). The V and J ends lost 3 bases and 0 bases respectively, with 13 bases between them. Germline lookup yields CDR1 SGHTS and CDR2 YDEGEE. CDR3 length: 16 residues. The CDR3: CASSWAGLFSYNEQFF. CDR3 bases: TGTGCCAGCAGCTGGGCGGGATTATTCTCCTACAATGAGCAGTTCTTC.

CDR3 nucleotide sequence: TGCGCCAGCAGCTTGGATAGCGGGGGGGCGGGGACCCAGTACTTC. Amino acids: CASSLDSGGAGTQYF. The chain has TRBV5-1 and TRBJ2-5, with 11 bases aligning to TRBD2. Germline V gene sequence: CDR1 SGHRS, CDR2 YFSETQ. The CDR3 length is 15 residues. V shed 0 bases and J 7 bases; nucleotides not matched to a gene: 5.

The rearrangement uses TRBV14 and TRBJ2-7; TRBD2 is a possible D gene (6 bases). In germline, CDR1 is SGHDN, CDR2 FVKESK. The V end was cut by 0 bases, the J end by 6 bases, with 15 bases between. The CDR3 length is 15 residues. The CDR3 loop is CASSQEIAGGSEQYF. The CDR3 DNA reads TGTGCCAGCAGCCAAGAAATTGCCGGGGGTTCCGAGCAGTACTTC.

The chain combines TRBV7-6 with TRBJ2-5; 10 bases line up with TRBD2. V was pared by 6 bases and J by 5 bases, with 12 bases of the junction left unmatched. CDR1 is SGHVS, CDR2 FNYEAQ, per germline. This CDR3 spans 16 amino acids. The DNA of the CDR3 is TGTGCCAGCAGTACTCAAGCGGGGGGGATCGTCGAGACCCAGTACTTC. The encoded protein is CASSTQAGGIVETQYF.